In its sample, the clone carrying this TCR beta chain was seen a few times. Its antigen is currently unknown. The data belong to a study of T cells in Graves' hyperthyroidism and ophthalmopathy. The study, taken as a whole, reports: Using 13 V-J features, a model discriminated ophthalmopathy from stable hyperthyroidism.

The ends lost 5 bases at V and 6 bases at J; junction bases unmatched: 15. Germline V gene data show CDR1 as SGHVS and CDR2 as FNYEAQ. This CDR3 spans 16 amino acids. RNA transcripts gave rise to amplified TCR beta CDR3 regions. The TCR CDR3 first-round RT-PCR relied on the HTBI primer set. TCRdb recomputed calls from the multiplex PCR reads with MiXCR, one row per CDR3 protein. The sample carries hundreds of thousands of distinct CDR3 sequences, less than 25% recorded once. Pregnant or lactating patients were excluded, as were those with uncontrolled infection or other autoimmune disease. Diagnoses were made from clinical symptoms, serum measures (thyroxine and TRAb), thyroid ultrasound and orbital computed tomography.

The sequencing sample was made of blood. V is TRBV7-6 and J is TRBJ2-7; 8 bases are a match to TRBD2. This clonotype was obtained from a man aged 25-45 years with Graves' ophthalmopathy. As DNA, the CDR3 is TGTGCCAGCAGCCAACTAGCGGCGACCGCCGGGGTCGAGCAGTACTTC. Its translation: CASSQLAATAGVEQYF.